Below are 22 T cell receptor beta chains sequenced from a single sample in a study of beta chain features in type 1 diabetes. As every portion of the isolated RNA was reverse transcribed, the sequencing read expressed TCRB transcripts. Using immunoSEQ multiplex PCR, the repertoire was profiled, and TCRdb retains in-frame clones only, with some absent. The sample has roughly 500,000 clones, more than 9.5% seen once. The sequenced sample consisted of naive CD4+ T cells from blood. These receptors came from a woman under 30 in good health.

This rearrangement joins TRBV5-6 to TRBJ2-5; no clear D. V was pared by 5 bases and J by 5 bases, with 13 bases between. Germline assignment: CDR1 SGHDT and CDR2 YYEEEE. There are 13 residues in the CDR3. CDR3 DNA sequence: TGTGCCAGCAGGCGGACCGGGTCGGAGACCCAGTACTTC. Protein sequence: CASRRTGSETQYF.

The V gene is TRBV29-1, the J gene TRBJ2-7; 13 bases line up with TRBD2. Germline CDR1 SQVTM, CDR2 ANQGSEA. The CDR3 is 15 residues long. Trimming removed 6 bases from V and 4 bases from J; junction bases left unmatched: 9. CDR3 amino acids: CSVARTSGSFYEQYF. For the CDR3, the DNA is TGCAGCGTCGCAAGGACTAGCGGGAGCTTTTACGAGCAGTACTTC.

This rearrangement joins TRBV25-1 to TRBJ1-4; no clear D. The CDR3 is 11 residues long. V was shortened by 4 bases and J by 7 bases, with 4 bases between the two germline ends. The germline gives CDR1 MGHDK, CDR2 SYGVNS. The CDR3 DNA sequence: TGTGCCAGCAGTGTTAGTGAAAAACTGTTTTTT. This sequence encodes CASSVSEKLFF.

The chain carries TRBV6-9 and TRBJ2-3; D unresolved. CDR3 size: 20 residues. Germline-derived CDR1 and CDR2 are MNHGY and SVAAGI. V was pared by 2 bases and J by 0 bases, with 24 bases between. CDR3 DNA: TGTGCCAGCAGTTATCGATGGTTCCCAAGAGCGATAGTTAGCACAGATACGCAGTATTTT. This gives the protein CASSYRWFPRAIVSTDTQYF.

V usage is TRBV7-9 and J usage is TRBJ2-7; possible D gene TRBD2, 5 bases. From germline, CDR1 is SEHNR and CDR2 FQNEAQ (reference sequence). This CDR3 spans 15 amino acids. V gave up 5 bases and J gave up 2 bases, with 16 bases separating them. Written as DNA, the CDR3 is TGTGCCAGCAGCAACTCGCGGGCAGTTGCCTACGAGCAGTACGTC. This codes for CASSNSRAVAYEQYV.

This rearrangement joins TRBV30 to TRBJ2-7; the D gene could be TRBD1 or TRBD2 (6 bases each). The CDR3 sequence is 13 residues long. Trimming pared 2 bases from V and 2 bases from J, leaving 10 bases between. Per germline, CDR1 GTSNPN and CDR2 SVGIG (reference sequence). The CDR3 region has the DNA TGTGCCTGGAGTCGGGGGCCCCCCTACGAGCAGTACTTC. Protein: CAWSRGPPYEQYF. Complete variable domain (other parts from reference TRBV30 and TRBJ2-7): SQTIHQWPATLVQPVGSPLSLECTVEGTSNPNLYWYRQAAGRGLQLLFYSVGIGQISSEVPQNLSASRPQDRQFILSSKKLLLSDSGFYLCAWSRGPPYEQYFGPGTRLTVT.

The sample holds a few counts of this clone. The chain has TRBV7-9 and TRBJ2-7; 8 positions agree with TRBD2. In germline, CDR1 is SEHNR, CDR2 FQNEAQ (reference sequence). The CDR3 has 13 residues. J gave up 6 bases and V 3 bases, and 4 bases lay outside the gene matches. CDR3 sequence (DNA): TGTGCCAGCAGCTTCGGTAGCGGGACCGAGCAGTACTTC. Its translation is CASSFGSGTEQYF.

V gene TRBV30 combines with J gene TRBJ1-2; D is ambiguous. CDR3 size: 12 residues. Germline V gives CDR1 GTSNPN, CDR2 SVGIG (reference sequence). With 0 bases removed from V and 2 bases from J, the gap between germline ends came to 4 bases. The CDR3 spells CAWSVQNYGYTF. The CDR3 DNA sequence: TGTGCCTGGAGTGTCCAAAACTATGGCTACACCTTC.

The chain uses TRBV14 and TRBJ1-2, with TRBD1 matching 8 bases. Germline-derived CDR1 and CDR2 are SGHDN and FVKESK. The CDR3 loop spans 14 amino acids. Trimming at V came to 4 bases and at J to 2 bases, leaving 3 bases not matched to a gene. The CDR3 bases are TGTGCCAGCAGCCGCCGGACAGGGAACTATGGCTACACCTTC. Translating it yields CASSRRTGNYGYTF.

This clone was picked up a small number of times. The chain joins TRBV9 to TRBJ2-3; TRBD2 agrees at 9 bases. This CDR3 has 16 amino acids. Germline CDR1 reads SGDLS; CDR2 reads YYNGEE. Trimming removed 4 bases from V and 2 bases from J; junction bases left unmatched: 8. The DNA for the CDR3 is TGTGCCAGCAGCCGAGTAGCGGGGGCTTCCACAGATACGCAGTATTTT. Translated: CASSRVAGASTDTQYF. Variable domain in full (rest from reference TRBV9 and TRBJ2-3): DSGVTQTPKHLITATGQRVTLRCSPRSGDLSVYWYQQSLDQGLQFLIQYYNGEERAKGNILERFSAQQFPDLHSELNLSSLELGDSALYFCASSRVAGASTDTQYFGPGTRLTVL.

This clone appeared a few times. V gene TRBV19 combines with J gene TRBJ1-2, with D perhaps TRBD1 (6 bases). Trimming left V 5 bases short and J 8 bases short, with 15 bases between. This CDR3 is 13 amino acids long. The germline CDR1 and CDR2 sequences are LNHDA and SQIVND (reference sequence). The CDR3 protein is CASSEVQGRGYTF. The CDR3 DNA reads TGTGCCAGTAGTGAGGTACAGGGACGAGGCTACACCTTC.

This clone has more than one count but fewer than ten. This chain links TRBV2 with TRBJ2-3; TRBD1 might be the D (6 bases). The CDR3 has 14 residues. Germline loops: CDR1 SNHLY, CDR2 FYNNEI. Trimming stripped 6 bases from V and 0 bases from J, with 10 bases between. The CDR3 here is CASSKQGSTDTQYF. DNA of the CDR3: TGTGCCAGCAGCAAACAGGGTAGCACAGATACGCAGTATTTT.

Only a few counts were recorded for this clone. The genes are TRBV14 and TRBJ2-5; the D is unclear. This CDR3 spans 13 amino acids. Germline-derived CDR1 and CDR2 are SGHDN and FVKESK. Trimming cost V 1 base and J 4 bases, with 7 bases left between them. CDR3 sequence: CASSQGIRETQYF. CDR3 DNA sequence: TGTGCCAGCAGCCAAGGGATCCGAGAGACCCAGTACTTC.

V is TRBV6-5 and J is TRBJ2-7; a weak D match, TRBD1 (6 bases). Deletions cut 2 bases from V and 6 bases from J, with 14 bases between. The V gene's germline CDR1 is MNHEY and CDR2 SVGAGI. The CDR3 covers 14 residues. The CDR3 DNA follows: TGTGCCAGCAGTTACCATGACAGGACGGGCGAGCAGTACTTC. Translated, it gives CASSYHDRTGEQYF.

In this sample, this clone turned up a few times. CDR3 in amino acids: CASSLPSGGEYNEQFF. DNA of the CDR3: TGTGCCAGCAGCTTACCCAGCGGGGGGGAGTACAATGAGCAGTTCTTC. V is TRBV7-9 and J is TRBJ2-1, with 10 bases that match TRBD2. With V trimmed by 2 bases and J by 4 bases, 5 bases remained unmatched. This CDR3 is built from 16 residues. Per the germline V gene, CDR1 is SEHNR and CDR2 is FQNEAQ (reference sequence). Full variable domain (rest looked up from reference TRBV7-9 and TRBJ2-1): DTGVSQNPRHKITKRGQNVTFRCDPISEHNRLYWYRQTLGQGPEFLTYFQNEAQLEKSRLLSDRFSAERPKGSFSTLEIQRTEQGDSAMYLCASSLPSGGEYNEQFFGPGTRLTVL.

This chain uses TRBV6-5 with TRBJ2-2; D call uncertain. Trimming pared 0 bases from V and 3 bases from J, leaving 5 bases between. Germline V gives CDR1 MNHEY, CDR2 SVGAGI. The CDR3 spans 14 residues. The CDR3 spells CASSYSGYTGELFF. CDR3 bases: TGTGCCAGCAGTTACTCTGGGTACACCGGGGAGCTGTTTTTT.

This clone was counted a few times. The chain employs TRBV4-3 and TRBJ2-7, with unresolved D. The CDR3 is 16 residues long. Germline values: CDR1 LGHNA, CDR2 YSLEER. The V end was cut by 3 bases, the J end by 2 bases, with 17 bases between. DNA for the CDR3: TGCGCCAGCAGCCAGTTAGGGAAAAGGGCCACCTACGAGCAGTACTTC. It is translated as CASSQLGKRATYEQYF.

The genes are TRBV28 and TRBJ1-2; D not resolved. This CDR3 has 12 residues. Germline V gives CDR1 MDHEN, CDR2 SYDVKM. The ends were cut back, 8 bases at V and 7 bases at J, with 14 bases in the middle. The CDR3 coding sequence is TGTGCCAGCTCCCGCAGAGGAGGTGGCTACACCTTC. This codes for CASSRRGGGYTF.

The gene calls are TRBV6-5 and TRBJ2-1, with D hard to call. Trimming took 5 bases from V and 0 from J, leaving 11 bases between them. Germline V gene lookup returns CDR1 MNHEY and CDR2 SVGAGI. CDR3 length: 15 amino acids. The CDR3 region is CASSDFKGSYNEQFF. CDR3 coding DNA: TGTGCCAGCAGTGACTTTAAGGGCTCCTACAATGAGCAGTTCTTC.

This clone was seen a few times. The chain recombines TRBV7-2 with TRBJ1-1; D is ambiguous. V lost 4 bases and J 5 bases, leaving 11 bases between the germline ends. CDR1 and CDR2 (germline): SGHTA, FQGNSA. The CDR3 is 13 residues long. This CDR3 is CASSSIPGTEAFF. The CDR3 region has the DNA TGTGCCAGCAGCTCGATCCCGGGAACTGAAGCTTTCTTT.

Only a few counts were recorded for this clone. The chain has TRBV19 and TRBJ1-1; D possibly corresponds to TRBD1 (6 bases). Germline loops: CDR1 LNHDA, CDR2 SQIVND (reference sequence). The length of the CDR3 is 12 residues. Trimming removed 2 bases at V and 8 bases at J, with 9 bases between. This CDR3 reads CASSIWGGEAFF. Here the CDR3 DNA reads TGTGCCAGTAGTATATGGGGGGGCGAAGCTTTCTTT.

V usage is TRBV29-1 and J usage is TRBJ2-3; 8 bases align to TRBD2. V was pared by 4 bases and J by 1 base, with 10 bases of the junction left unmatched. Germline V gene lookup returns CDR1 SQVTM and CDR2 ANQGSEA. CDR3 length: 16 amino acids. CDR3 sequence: CSVASGSLLGTDTQYF. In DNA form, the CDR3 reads TGCAGCGTTGCAAGCGGGAGCCTCTTGGGCACAGATACGCAGTATTTT.